This section outlines one T cell receptor (beta chain) sequence together with its context. This clonotype was recorded a few times. The antigen it recognizes is unknown. No base quality information exists; no much larger clone differs at one position. Donors were a few dozen systemically healthy Caucasian individuals from Russia aged roughly 6 to 100 years. Ten milliliters of peripheral blood were drawn from each donor into EDTA-treated Vacutainer tubes. Ficoll-Paque density-gradient centrifugation was used to isolate PBMCs, with at least 7 million per sample. Total RNA was extracted from PBMCs with Trizol reagent, with at least 6 micrograms obtained per sample. The percentages of naive CD45RAhigh/CD27high T cells were determined by flow cytometry on a PBMC aliquot from every donor. The method was 5' RACE. Instrument used: Illumina HiSeq 2500. The second PCR ran for about 7 to 11 cycles and used a J-beta primer mix along with a sample-barcoded 5' primer. A unique molecular identifier was introduced onto each TCR beta cDNA molecule by a template-switch 5' adaptor carrying 12 random nucleotides. Each sample yielded at least 2.5 million CDR3-containing paired-end reads. The Mint cDNA synthesis kit, primed by a TRBC-specific oligonucleotide, was used to synthesize first-strand cDNA from all RNA. Following uracil-DNA glycosylase treatment, a first 18-cycle PCR with universal primers M1SS and BC2_uni_R was performed on all cDNA. Per the source publication's procedure: Normalization of each sample was performed by random selection of 1 million high-quality reads, each carrying a distinct molecular identifier. Reads with shared molecular identifiers were discarded instead of being binned into consensus sequences. MiTCR, run with a Q25 quality threshold and the strictest error-elimination algorithm, handled CDR3 identification, clonotype clustering and error correction. A nonparametric unseen species model with Euler transformation was used to estimate a lower bound on total TCR beta diversity. TCRdb cleaned the public reads at Q25 with fastp, built clones with MiXCR and kept in-frame beta chains. Entries that share a CDR3 protein sequence are merged under the most common genes and DNA. In this record, the V and J calls reflect TCRdb's handling and not the investigators' own analysis. Present in this sample are 700,000 to 950,000 distinct CDR3 sequences, more than 45% of which were seen just once. The leading ten clones occupy 22% of the sample.

The sample is drawn from a study of blood T cells in healthy people across ages (dated by TCRdb to the mid-2010s). Regarding the complete study: In model experiments, template switching captured roughly one uniquely barcoded TCR beta cDNA molecule for every two T cells. The study measured age-related changes in TCR beta repertoire diversity using deep sequencing normalized with unique cDNA molecular identifiers. To avoid experimental bias, donors of different ages were distributed randomly across sequencing lanes. Two additional independent replicas of 1 million unique cDNA reads from the same blood draw were analyzed for two donors (one aged 18 to 30 and one aged 80 or older). Donors were grouped into four age groups: young (average roughly 15 years), middle-aged (39), aged (around 60) and long-lived (82). Points the paper makes about the study in general: Estimates of total diversity from one million sequenced T cells were regarded as lower bounds and underestimates. The CMV infection status of donors was not known, potentially confounding age-related changes in expanded clonotypes. The percentage of naive T cells measured by flow cytometry correlated strongly with observed TCR beta diversity. Observed TCR beta diversity per million T cells fell roughly linearly with age, and a significant reduction was already apparent by age roughly 40. Since profiling was done on bulk unsorted PBMCs, naive and antigen-experienced compartments could not be conclusively compared. Compared with the aged group, the long-lived group had more naive CD4+ T cells, fewer expanded clones and increased TCR diversity, a pattern suggesting age selection.

Relative to germline, V is missing 0 bases and J is missing 6 bases, with 9 bases of the junction outside any gene match. The CDR3 starts with the cysteine, ends with the phenylalanine, and has 17 residues. Of the read, only the CDR3 DNA is kept; its 51 bases are in frame from base 1. CDR1 and CDR2 (DFQATT, SNEGSKA) derive from the germline V gene (reference sequence). The chain uses TRBV20-1 and TRBJ2-3, with 13 bases aligning to TRBD2. Sequenced: blood. This TCR was recovered from a man aged 25-45 years in good health. The CDR3 region: CSARDPGLAGALDTQYF. The DNA is as follows: TGCAGTGCTAGAGATCCCGGACTAGCGGGGGCGCTGGATACGCAGTATTTT.